This is a list of T cell receptor beta chains from one sample in a study of shared clonotypes between healthy human individuals. Some clones are missing from TCRdb's copy, which holds only in-frame ones; the method was immunoSEQ multiplex PCR. The sample has hundreds of thousands of clones, almost 97% seen once. Sequencing used naive CD4+ T cells sorted from blood. The source is a young woman in good health. CDR3s include the opening cysteine and the closing phenylalanine or tryptophan. Each record gives: clone size, J gene, V gene, D gene, CDR3 protein, CDR3 DNA. D genes are given only for firm matches. The size field is filled for only some rows; it gives once, few, many or a size class.

>-|TRBJ2-7|TRBV28|-
CASSAPPRDEQYF
TGTGCCAGCAGCGCCCCCCCCAGGGACGAGCAGTACTTC
>-|TRBJ2-7|TRBV28|TRBD2
CASSWAGVLYEQYF
TGTGCCAGCAGTTGGGCGGGAGTACTGTACGAGCAGTACTTC
>-|TRBJ2-3|TRBV2|-
CASSDDYPSTDTQYF
TGTGCCAGCAGTGATGATTACCCTAGCACAGATACGCAGTATTTT
>-|TRBJ2-7|TRBV6-5|TRBD2
CASSYSTAGNGYEQYF
TGTGCCAGCAGTTACTCGACAGCGGGAAATGGTTACGAGCAGTACTTC
>-|TRBJ1-3|TRBV27|-
CASRALAPGNTIYF
TGTGCCAGCAGAGCGTTAGCACCTGGAAACACCATATATTTT
>-|TRBJ1-1|TRBV15|-
CATSREPPGLIMNTEAFF
TGTGCCACCAGCAGAGAACCGCCGGGACTGATTATGAACACTGAAGCTTTCTTT
>-|TRBJ1-6|TRBV2|TRBD1
CASSDRQGRHSPLHF
TGTGCCAGCAGTGATAGACAGGGCCGACATTCACCCCTCCACTTT
>-|TRBJ2-7|TRBV5-4|TRBD2
CASSTDSGRGSEQYF
TGTGCCAGCAGCACGGATAGCGGGAGGGGCAGCGAGCAGTACTTC
>once|TRBJ1-5|TRBV23-1|TRBD1
CASIPTDREDQPQHF
TGCGCCAGCATCCCAACGGACAGGGAAGATCAGCCCCAGCATTTT
>-|TRBJ2-7|TRBV2|-
CASAIFEQYF
TGTGCCAGCGCTATCTTTGAGCAGTACTTC
>-|TRBJ2-3|TRBV19|-
CAASRGQGPDTQYF
TGTGCCGCCTCTAGGGGCCAGGGGCCAGATACGCAGTATTTT
>-|TRBJ1-5|TRBV27|-
CASSLRDANQPQHF
TGTGCCAGCAGTTTGAGGGACGCCAATCAGCCCCAGCATTTT
>-|TRBJ2-1|TRBV28|TRBD1
CASTPQGTYNEQFF
TGTGCCAGCACCCCACAGGGGACATACAATGAGCAGTTCTTC
>-|TRBJ2-6|TRBV5-1|-
CASKEGAGANVLTF
TGCGCCAGTAAGGAGGGGGCTGGGGCCAACGTCCTGACTTTC